This section outlines one TCR beta chain sequence together with its context. The data are from a study of blood T cell repertoires in COVID-19. Across the whole study: Whether acute or convalescent, the COVID-19 samples came from the United States, Italy and Spain. T cells, B-cell-depleted T cells, or PBMCs supplied cDNA or gDNA.

V gave up 4 bases and J gave up 3 bases; unmatched junction bases: 0. The CDR3 is 13 amino acids. Germline V gene data show CDR1 as LGHNA and CDR2 as YSLEER. Original processing methods: Nucleated cell counts were estimated from reference gene primer amplification. TCRdb's table, derived via immunoSEQ multiplex PCR, lists solely in-frame clones and lacks some. V and J calls and clone size are copied from that table; D and trimming were computed from the DNA. The sample shows 150,000 to 170,000 clones, 75% to 80% of them seen only once. The sequenced sample was peripheral blood. This TCR came from a man older than 75 with acute or convalescent COVID-19. The chain links TRBV4-3 to TRBJ1-2, with 9 bases matching TRBD1. CDR3 sequence (DNA): TGCGCCAGCAGCCGGGACAGGGACTATGGCTACACCTTC. Its translation: CASSRDRDYGYTF.